This T cell receptor (beta chain) is drawn from a study of T cells in Graves' hyperthyroidism and ophthalmopathy. Overall study findings and caveats: The majority of expanded thyroid clonotypes above 0.001 also appeared in blood.

These patients, aged 18 to 65, had recently diagnosed hyperthyroidism lasting under 2 months. Each 10 ml fresh peripheral blood draw supplied the PBMCs. TCR beta CDR3 regions were amplified from RNA transcripts. An initial round of RT-PCR targeting the TCR CDR3 relied on the HTBI primer set. One entry per CDR3 protein, called by TCRdb with MiXCR from the multiplex PCR reads. The sample records around 250,000 distinct CDR3 sequences, just over 14% being singletons. This clonotype came up many times. Its cognate antigen is unknown. CDR1 is SGHAT, CDR2 FQNNGV, per germline. Trimming removed 5 bases from V and 3 bases from J, with 8 bases in between. CDR3 size: 13 residues.

Sequencing was done on a sample of blood. The chain recombines TRBV11-2 with TRBJ2-1; D ambiguous. This clonotype originated in a woman aged 40-49 years with Graves' hyperthyroidism that later progressed to Graves' ophthalmopathy. CDR3 nucleotides: TGTGCCAGCAGCGCCTACAGCTACAATGAGCAGTTCTTC. Amino acid sequence: CASSAYSYNEQFF. The full variable domain, with the rest looked up from reference TRBV11-2 and TRBJ2-1, is EAGVAQSPRYKIIEKRQSVAFWCNPISGHATLYWYQQILGQGPKLLIQFQNNGVVDDSQLPKDRFSAERLKGVDSTLKIQPAKLEDSAVYLCASSAYSYNEQFFGPGTRLTVL.